The present T cell receptor (beta chain) was sequenced within a study of blood T cell repertoires in COVID-19. About the research overall: PBMCs, B-cell-depleted T cells, or T cells were the source of the cDNA or gDNA that made up the material.

Method: immunoSEQ multiplex PCR; TCRdb's copy keeps in-frame clones and lacks some. The repertoire holds about 220,000 clones, with 75% to 90% as singletons. This CDR3 spans 15 amino acids. V lost 8 bases, J lost 0 bases, and 7 bases stayed unmatched. Germline V CDR1 and CDR2: MGHRA, YSYEKL. The sample comprised PBMCs or T cells enriched from blood (not recorded which). This receptor was identified in a woman aged 18 to 35 in a cohort exposed to, infected with or recovered from COVID-19 (not recorded which). J is TRBJ1-3 and V is TRBV4-1; TRBD1 aligns across 7 bases. CDR3 nucleotides: TGCGCCAGCTCCCCGGGACAGATCTCTGGAAACACCATATATTTT. Translated: CASSPGQISGNTIYF.